The 26 T cell receptor beta chains given below trace back to one sample, sequenced in a study of blood T cell repertoires in COVID-19. Assay used: immunoSEQ multiplex PCR; TCRdb lists only in-frame clones, some missing. The sample has some 110,000 clones; 85% are singletons. The sequenced sample consisted of peripheral blood. The source of these receptors is a man in his forties or fifties with acute or convalescent COVID-19.

This clone was seen only once. The rearrangement links TRBV6-5 to TRBJ2-7, with 7 bases that match TRBD1. J was trimmed by 2 bases and V by 5 bases; bases with no gene match: 6. From germline, CDR1 is MNHEY and CDR2 SVGAGI. The CDR3 covers 14 residues. CDR3 sequence (DNA): TGTGCCAGCAGTCCGGACAGGAGCCCCTACGAGCAGTACTTC. It is translated as CASSPDRSPYEQYF.

This clone was recorded once. The chain uses TRBV28 and TRBJ1-2; no clear D. Germline CDR1 and CDR2: MDHEN and SYDVKM. The germline V and J ends were trimmed by 2 bases and 3 bases, with 4 bases remaining between them. The CDR3 runs to 12 residues. CDR3 loop: CASSLPYYGYTF. The CDR3, as DNA: TGTGCCAGCAGTTTACCGTACTATGGCTACACCTTC.

This rearrangement joins TRBV27 to TRBJ2-7; possibly TRBD2 for D (6 bases). V was clipped by 7 bases and J by 1 base, with 17 bases between them. The CDR3 loop spans 15 amino acids. Germline V lookup: CDR1 MNHEY, CDR2 SMNVEV (reference sequence). In DNA form, the CDR3 reads TGTGCCAGCACCCGCGGAGGGGCCCATTCCTACGAGCAGTACTTC. It specifies CASTRGGAHSYEQYF.

V is TRBV7-2 and J is TRBJ2-7; 7 bases are a match to TRBD2. The CDR3 is 15 residues long. From germline, CDR1 is SGHTA and CDR2 FQGNSA. V lost 1 base, J lost 3 bases, and 6 bases stayed unmatched. CDR3 region: CASSLVEAGDYEQYF. As DNA, the CDR3 is TGTGCCAGCAGCTTAGTAGAGGCGGGAGACTACGAGCAGTACTTC.

The chain joins TRBV7-6 to TRBJ1-4; 8 bases align to TRBD1. Germline CDR1 reads SGHVS; CDR2 reads FNYEAQ. The CDR3 loop spans 15 amino acids. The ends lost 5 bases at V and 3 bases at J; junction bases unmatched: 5. CDR3 in amino acids: CASSPDREPNEKLFF. The CDR3 bases are TGTGCCAGCAGCCCGGACAGGGAACCTAATGAAAAACTGTTTTTT.

The V call is TRBV18, the J call TRBJ2-7, with D perhaps matching TRBD1 (5 bases). The CDR3 contains 12 residues. Germline V gene sequence: CDR1 KGHSH, CDR2 LQKENI. V dropped 3 bases and J dropped 7 bases, with 10 bases sitting between them. CDR3 sequence reads: CASSPQQGEQYF. The CDR3 DNA reads as TGTGCCAGCTCACCCCAGCAGGGAGAGCAGTACTTC.

The chain carries TRBV18 and TRBJ2-5, with D perhaps matching TRBD2 (5 bases). Germline assignment: CDR1 KGHSH and CDR2 LQKENI. Trimming pared 3 bases from V and 5 bases from J, leaving 16 bases between. CDR3 length: 15 residues. Written as DNA, the CDR3 is TGTGCCAGCTCACCTGAAGGGAGCGTGCGGGAGACCCAGTACTTC. Protein product: CASSPEGSVRETQYF.

The chain recombines TRBV19 with TRBJ2-7; TRBD2 matches at 9 bases. Germline V lookup: CDR1 LNHDA, CDR2 SQIVND (reference sequence). The trim removed 4 bases at V and 2 bases at J, leaving 3 bases unmatched. The length of the CDR3 is 14 residues. CDR3 nucleotide sequence: TGTGCCAGTAGTACCATAGCGGGGGCCTACGAGCAGTACTTC. It is translated as CASSTIAGAYEQYF.

The count of this clone is one. The rearrangement joins TRBV6-5 to TRBJ1-2, with 8 bases matching TRBD1. Looked up from germline, CDR1 is MNHEY and CDR2 is SVGAGI. J lost 6 bases, V lost 7 bases, and 7 bases had no gene match. This CDR3 has 13 residues. The CDR3 loop is CASTRTGMDGYTF. CDR3 coding DNA: TGTGCCAGCACACGGACAGGGATGGATGGCTACACCTTC.

The V and J genes are TRBV6-6 and TRBJ2-7, with 9 bases that match TRBD2. The junction had 5 bases not matched to a gene; V was cut back by 3 bases and J by 5 bases. Looked up from germline, CDR1 is MNHNY and CDR2 is SVGAGI (reference sequence). The CDR3 consists of 14 residues. The CDR3 protein is CASSYPLAGNEQYF. The CDR3 bases are TGTGCCAGCAGTTATCCGCTAGCGGGAAACGAGCAGTACTTC.

This clone was seen only once. V and J are TRBV5-1 and TRBJ1-5, with D possibly being TRBD1 (5 bases). With 4 bases removed from V and 2 bases from J, the gap between germline ends came to 10 bases. Germline lookup yields CDR1 SGHRS and CDR2 YFSETQ. The CDR3 contains 14 residues. The CDR3 spells CASSPRGGNQPQHF. The CDR3 nucleotides read TGCGCCAGCAGCCCAAGGGGTGGCAATCAGCCCCAGCATTTT.

V and J are TRBV5-1 and TRBJ2-7, with D tentatively TRBD2 (5 bases). Trimming stripped 0 bases from V and 4 bases from J, with 8 bases between. This CDR3 contains 13 residues. Germline-derived CDR1 and CDR2 are SGHRS and YFSETQ. CDR3 sequence reads: CASSLGGIYEQYF. Written as DNA, the CDR3 is TGCGCCAGCAGCTTGGGAGGGATTTACGAGCAGTACTTC.

The V call is TRBV7-3, the J call TRBJ2-1; 10 bases map to TRBD2. The CDR3 has 14 amino acids. With V trimmed by 5 bases and J by 5 bases, 3 bases remained unmatched. The germline V gene encodes CDR1 SGHTA and CDR2 FQGTGA. CDR3 loop: CASSPGLAHNEQFF. In DNA, the CDR3 is TGTGCCAGCAGCCCGGGACTAGCGCACAATGAGCAGTTCTTC.

The V and J genes are TRBV6-6 and TRBJ1-4, with TRBD1 matching over 10 bases. This CDR3 has 15 residues. Germline CDR1 MNHNY, CDR2 SVGAGI (reference sequence). J lost 8 bases, V lost 6 bases, and 9 bases had no gene match. The CDR3 DNA sequence: TGTGCCAGCAGCCCGGCAGGGACAGGGGACGAAAAACTGTTTTTT. It codes for CASSPAGTGDEKLFF.

This clone is a singleton in its sample. This sequence joins TRBV2 and TRBJ2-5; maybe TRBD2 (7 bases). CDR3 length: 14 residues. V lost 6 bases and J 2 bases, leaving 13 bases between the germline ends. Germline CDR1 is SNHLY and CDR2 is FYNNEI. DNA for the CDR3: TGTGCCAGCAGCCAGGGGAGGGGACAAGAGACCCAGTACTTC. Protein: CASSQGRGQETQYF.

The chain is built from TRBV6-6 and TRBJ1-2; D not resolved. The V gene's germline CDR1 is MNHNY and CDR2 SVGAGI (reference sequence). The V end lost 0 bases, the J end lost 5 bases, and 10 bases lay between the germline ends. CDR3 length: 14 amino acids. CDR3 sequence (DNA): TGTGCCAGCAGTTACTCGAAGGGAGTGTATGGCTACACCTTC. This translates into CASSYSKGVYGYTF.

The chain recombines TRBV23-1 with TRBJ2-7, with TRBD2 identical over 9 bases. TRBV23-1 has ORF status, its function being uncertain. The CDR3 runs to 17 residues. V lost 0 bases to trimming and J lost 4 bases; unmatched junction nucleotides: 10. CDR3 in amino acids: CASSQSGAGGPPYEQYF. Written as DNA, the CDR3 is TGCGCCAGCAGTCAATCGGGCGCGGGAGGGCCGCCGTACGAGCAGTACTTC.

V usage is TRBV4-2 and J usage is TRBJ2-3, with 9 bases aligning to TRBD2. The CDR3 runs to 15 residues. J was trimmed by 4 bases and V by 5 bases; bases with no gene match: 7. From germline, CDR1 is LGHNA and CDR2 YNFKEQ. CDR3 nucleotides: TGTGCCAGCAGCTCTAGCGGGACGGACGCAGATACGCAGTATTTT. Amino acid sequence: CASSSSGTDADTQYF.

The rearrangement joins TRBV18 to TRBJ1-1; no reliable D call. Germline CDR1 reads KGHSH; CDR2 reads LQKENI. This CDR3 contains 13 residues. V was clipped by 3 bases and J by 0 bases, with 5 bases between them. The CDR3 DNA reads as TGTGCCAGCTCACCTATTCTGAACACTGAAGCTTTCTTT. Amino acid sequence: CASSPILNTEAFF. The full variable domain, its missing parts supplied by reference TRBV18 and TRBJ1-1, is NAGVMQNPRHLVRRRGQEARLRCSPMKGHSHVYWYRQLPEEGLKFMVYLQKENIIDESGMPKERFSAEFPKEGPSILRIQQVVRGDSAAYFCASSPILNTEAFFGQGTRLTVV.

This clone was seen only a few times. The chain uses TRBV28 and TRBJ1-6; the D gene is possibly TRBD1 (5 bases). The germline CDR1 and CDR2 sequences are MDHEN and SYDVKM. This CDR3 spans 13 amino acids. V was trimmed by 5 bases and J by 12 bases, leaving 14 bases between them. The CDR3 sequence: CASSGGTWGPLHF. CDR3 DNA sequence: TGTGCCAGCAGTGGCGGGACTTGGGGACCCCTCCACTTT.

This CDR3 is CASSPSGSYNSPLHF. DNA for the CDR3: TGCGCCAGCAGCCCCTCCGGGAGCTATAATTCACCCCTCCACTTT. The rearrangement links TRBV4-1 to TRBJ1-6; no firm D call. The CDR3 has 15 amino acids. Trimming removed 4 bases at V and 3 bases at J, with 10 bases between. Germline CDR1 MGHRA, CDR2 YSYEKL.

This clone was seen once. The V gene is TRBV5-8, the J gene TRBJ2-7, with 9 bases fitting TRBD1. Per germline, CDR1 SGHTS and CDR2 YDEGEE. Losses at the gene ends were 6 bases for V and 3 bases for J; bases not matched to a gene: 10. The CDR3 length is 15 residues. The CDR3 here is CASKTGTGFLYEQYF. The CDR3 bases are TGTGCCAGCAAAACGGGGACAGGGTTCCTCTACGAGCAGTACTTC.

The rearrangement uses TRBV18 and TRBJ2-1, with D possibly being TRBD2 (5 bases). The CDR3 is made up of 17 amino acids. Germline V gene lookup returns CDR1 KGHSH and CDR2 LQKENI. The ends were cut back, 1 base at V and 5 bases at J, with 18 bases in the middle. Written as DNA, the CDR3 is TGTGCCAGCTCACCACGTTTTGGTCGGGAACGTAACAATGAGCAGTTCTTC. Translated, it gives CASSPRFGRERNNEQFF.

This clone occurred once. The gene calls are TRBV5-1 and TRBJ2-1; 12 nucleotides match TRBD2. After removal of 0 bases from V and 8 bases from J, the junction contained 12 bases not matched to a gene. Germline CDR1 is SGHRS and CDR2 is YFSETQ. The CDR3 extends over 18 amino acids. The CDR3 nucleotides are TGCGCCAGCAGCTTGGGGCCCTGGCGCCTAGCGGGGGGGGATGAGCAGTTCTTC. It is translated as CASSLGPWRLAGGDEQFF. The full variable domain, completed using reference TRBV5-1 and TRBJ2-1, is KAGVTQTPRYLIKTRGQQVTLSCSPISGHRSVSWYQQTPGQGLQFLFEYFSETQRNKGNFPGRFSGRQFSNSRSEMNVSTLELGDSALYLCASSLGPWRLAGGDEQFFGPGTRLTVL.

The chain is built from TRBV5-1 and TRBJ2-7; TRBD1 matches at 7 bases. This CDR3 region has 15 residues. CDR1 is SGHRS, CDR2 YFSETQ, per germline. V shed 0 bases and J 3 bases; nucleotides not matched to a gene: 6. CDR3 DNA sequence: TGCGCCAGCAGCTTGGGTACAGGGGTCATCTACGAGCAGTACTTC. This sequence encodes CASSLGTGVIYEQYF.

The V call is TRBV18, the J call TRBJ2-3; the match to TRBD2 covers 12 bases. V lost 4 bases and J lost 5; bases outside the gene matches: 13. The CDR3 runs 18 residues. Germline V gives CDR1 KGHSH, CDR2 LQKENI. The CDR3 loop reads CASSRRTSGENRRDTQYF. CDR3 coding DNA: TGTGCCAGCTCACGCAGGACTAGCGGGGAAAACCGAAGAGATACGCAGTATTTT.